The clone carrying this T cell receptor beta chain was picked up a small number of times. Its antigen is currently unknown. The data derive from a study of T-cell reconstitution after alpha-beta-depleted transplantation in children. Study findings and constraints: T cells produced anew were the main source of T-cell counts and diversity one year after transplant. At day 60, the high TCRbeta diversity found in some patients originated from recipient T cells and thymic progenitors that had survived. Reports say that about two months after transplant, the alpha-beta T cells came out of several hundred graft clones that had expanded.

Unique molecular identifiers were used in preparing the TCRbeta library. TCRdb re-called the PCR reads through MiXCR, storing one row per CDR3 protein. The sample contains some 300,000 distinct CDR3 sequences, 7.5% to 9% of which appear only once. CDR3 length equals 16 residues. V was clipped by 4 bases and J by 5 bases; unmatched bases: 13. CDR1 and CDR2 from the germline V gene are SGHAT and FQNNGV. This chain uses TRBV11-2 with TRBJ2-7; 8 nucleotides agree with TRBD1. The TCR comes from a female patient between 2 and 10 years old who had a stem cell transplant for Fanconi anemia, so the T cells may come from the graft donor. The starting material was peripheral blood, obtained 360 days after TCRalphabeta/CD19-depleted stem cell transplant. Written as DNA, the CDR3 is TGTGCCAGCAGCTACAGACAGGGGCCATCAGACGACGAGCAGTACTTC. Translated, it gives CASSYRQGPSDDEQYF.